This TCR beta chain originates from a study of monozygotic twins with inflammatory bowel disease. As regards this clonotype: Antigen unknown.

This CDR3 is 14 amino acids long. From germline, CDR1 is DFQATT and CDR2 SNEGSKA (reference sequence). Study-level findings and limits: Healthy co-twins exceeded IBD patients in TCRbeta diversity as measured by inverse Simpson. Variability may have been added to patient repertoires by differing immunosuppressive treatments.

The UMIs carried a 6-nucleotide sample barcode, and they were added by template switching. Reprocessing the 5' RACE reads, TCRdb reports a single entry for every CDR3 protein and omits DNA. The table for this sample gives some 400,000 distinct CDR3 sequences. Sequencing was carried out using blood. The TCR comes from a human donor with ulcerative colitis or Crohn's disease, or a healthy co-twin of an affected twin (not recorded which). This chain joins TRBV20-1 and TRBJ2-5; TCRdb proposes TRBD2, but this gene call is untestable without DNA. The CDR3 loop is CSASQDLEGETQYF.